These T cell receptor beta chains were read from a single sample in a study of blood T cell repertoires in COVID-19. Data came from immunoSEQ multiplex PCR; TCRdb stores just in-frame clones and leaves some out. This table holds about 350,000 clones, approximately 91% found once. The sample was peripheral blood. All receptors come from a woman aged 65 to 85 with COVID-19, enrolled during active disease. The CDR3 runs from the conserved cysteine through the conserved F or W. A D gene is named only where the DNA matches it firmly. Clone size is given for some rows only: seen once, a few or many times, or a class if the clone is expanded.

J gene: TRBJ2-3; D gene: TRBD2; V gene: TRBV9; clone size: .; CDR3 DNA: TGTGCCAGCAGCCCTGGAGCGGGGGCCACAGATACGCAGTATTTT; CDR3 protein: CASSPGAGATDTQYF
J gene: TRBJ2-2; D gene: TRBD1; V gene: TRBV19; clone size: .; CDR3 DNA: TGTGCCAGCACCGGGACAGCTAACACCGGGGAGCTGTTTTTT; CDR3 protein: CASTGTANTGELFF
J gene: TRBJ2-3; D gene: .; V gene: TRBV5-5; clone size: .; CDR3 DNA: TGTGCCAGCAGCTTGGCCAATTCGGGTCGTGGTCCAGATACGCAGTATTTT; CDR3 protein: CASSLANSGRGPDTQYF
J gene: TRBJ1-5; D gene: .; V gene: TRBV3-1/TRBV3-2; clone size: .; CDR3 DNA: TGTGCCAGCAGCCAAGGTATAAATGGCAGGGGCAATCAGCCCCAGCATTTT; CDR3 protein: CASSQGINGRGNQPQHF
J gene: TRBJ1-1; D gene: .; V gene: TRBV29-1; clone size: .; CDR3 DNA: TGCAGCGTTGAAGTTCCCCCGGGAGGGGGGGACACTGAAGCTTTCTTT; CDR3 protein: CSVEVPPGGGDTEAFF
J gene: TRBJ2-2; D gene: .; V gene: TRBV9; clone size: .; CDR3 DNA: TGTGCCAGCAGTCCTAACACCGGGGAGCTGTTTTTT; CDR3 protein: CASSPNTGELFF
J gene: TRBJ1-2; D gene: .; V gene: TRBV9; clone size: .; CDR3 DNA: TGTGCCAGCAGCTCGCAGGCGGGGGCTCCTTGGTATGGCTACACCTTC; CDR3 protein: CASSSQAGAPWYGYTF
J gene: TRBJ2-7; D gene: .; V gene: TRBV10-3; clone size: .; CDR3 DNA: TGTGCCATCAGTGAGTCGAGGCAGGGGAGCCCCTACGAGCAGTACTTC; CDR3 protein: CAISESRQGSPYEQYF
J gene: TRBJ1-2; D gene: .; V gene: TRBV7-2; clone size: .; CDR3 DNA: TGTGCCAGCAGCTTAGAGGCGGGGAGGCGCAACTATGGCTACACCTTC; CDR3 protein: CASSLEAGRRNYGYTF
J gene: TRBJ2-5; D gene: .; V gene: TRBV7-2; clone size: .; CDR3 DNA: TGTGCCAGCAGCCCCGGGACATACGAGACCCAGTACTTC; CDR3 protein: CASSPGTYETQYF
J gene: TRBJ1-1; D gene: .; V gene: TRBV18; clone size: .; CDR3 DNA: TGTGCCAGCTCTCTAACCGGGACAACTGAAGCTTTCTTT; CDR3 protein: CASSLTGTTEAFF
J gene: TRBJ1-5; D gene: TRBD1; V gene: TRBV30; clone size: .; CDR3 DNA: TGTGCCTGGAGCCTGGGACAGGGAAGCAATCAGCCCCAGCATTTT; CDR3 protein: CAWSLGQGSNQPQHF
J gene: TRBJ2-7; D gene: .; V gene: TRBV2; clone size: .; CDR3 DNA: TGTGCCAGCAGTATGTCCTACTCCTACGAGCAGTACTTC; CDR3 protein: CASSMSYSYEQYF
J gene: TRBJ2-7; D gene: TRBD2; V gene: TRBV29-1; clone size: .; CDR3 DNA: TGCAGCGTACGTTGGGGACTAGGCGAGCAGTACTTC; CDR3 protein: CSVRWGLGEQYF
J gene: TRBJ1-4; D gene: TRBD1; V gene: TRBV6-4; clone size: .; CDR3 DNA: TGTGCCAGCGCTGGACAGGGAAGGGGAGAAAAACTGTTTTTT; CDR3 protein: CASAGQGRGEKLFF
J gene: TRBJ1-1; D gene: TRBD1; V gene: TRBV4-2; clone size: .; CDR3 DNA: TGTGCCAGCAGCCAAGCCGGGACAGGGAGCACTGAAGCTTTCTTT; CDR3 protein: CASSQAGTGSTEAFF
J gene: TRBJ1-2; D gene: .; V gene: TRBV7-2; clone size: .; CDR3 DNA: TGTGCCAGCAGCCCGGGACTGGGAGCCTATGGCTACACCTTC; CDR3 protein: CASSPGLGAYGYTF
J gene: TRBJ1-5; D gene: .; V gene: TRBV4-1; clone size: few; CDR3 DNA: TGCGCCAGCAGCCAAGAGTCGGGAGGTGGCAATCAGCCCCAGCATTTT; CDR3 protein: CASSQESGGGNQPQHF
J gene: TRBJ2-1; D gene: TRBD2; V gene: TRBV7-3; clone size: many; CDR3 DNA: TGTGCCAGCAGCGAGAGCGGGGCCGCCTACAATGAGCAGTTCTTC; CDR3 protein: CASSESGAAYNEQFF
J gene: TRBJ2-7; D gene: TRBD2; V gene: TRBV5-4; clone size: .; CDR3 DNA: TGTGCCACCGCTAGCGGGGGCTACGAGCAGTACTTC; CDR3 protein: CATASGGYEQYF
J gene: TRBJ1-2; D gene: TRBD1; V gene: TRBV28; clone size: .; CDR3 DNA: TGTGCCAGCAGTGGGACAGTCCGCGGTGGCTACACCTTC; CDR3 protein: CASSGTVRGGYTF
J gene: TRBJ2-3; D gene: TRBD2; V gene: TRBV29-1; clone size: .; CDR3 DNA: TGCAGCGTGCCCGGACTAGTGTCAGATACGCAGTATTTT; CDR3 protein: CSVPGLVSDTQYF
J gene: TRBJ2-2; D gene: TRBD1; V gene: TRBV7-6; clone size: .; CDR3 DNA: TGTGCCAGCAGCTTAGTCGGGACAGGGCTCACCGGGGAGCTGTTTTTT; CDR3 protein: CASSLVGTGLTGELFF
J gene: TRBJ1-3; D gene: TRBD1; V gene: TRBV4-2; clone size: once; CDR3 DNA: TGTGCCAGCAGCCAAGGGACAGGCTCTGGAAACACCATATATTTT; CDR3 protein: CASSQGTGSGNTIYF
J gene: TRBJ2-2; D gene: TRBD2; V gene: TRBV4-1; clone size: .; CDR3 DNA: TGCGCCAGCAGCCAAGATCATACTAGCGGGGCTCAGGAGCTGTTTTTT; CDR3 protein: CASSQDHTSGAQELFF
J gene: TRBJ1-5; D gene: .; V gene: TRBV9; clone size: .; CDR3 DNA: TGTGCCAGCAGCCCGGGGGGAGGCAATCAGCCCCAGCATTTT; CDR3 protein: CASSPGGGNQPQHF
J gene: TRBJ1-2; D gene: TRBD1; V gene: TRBV19; clone size: .; CDR3 DNA: TGTGCCAGTAGGCCCCATGCGGACAGGGGGTTGGACTATGGCTACACCTTC; CDR3 protein: CASRPHADRGLDYGYTF
J gene: TRBJ1-5; D gene: .; V gene: TRBV28; clone size: .; CDR3 DNA: TGTGCCAGCAGTCGTGTCTCAGGGTATAGCAATCAGCCCCAGCATTTT; CDR3 protein: CASSRVSGYSNQPQHF
J gene: TRBJ2-3; D gene: TRBD2; V gene: TRBV4-1; clone size: .; CDR3 DNA: TGCGCCAGCAGCCGCCGCCTCGCGGGGGTGACAGATACGCAGTATTTT; CDR3 protein: CASSRRLAGVTDTQYF
J gene: TRBJ1-2; D gene: TRBD1; V gene: TRBV7-2; clone size: .; CDR3 DNA: TGTGCCAGCAGCTCCACCAGCACCGGGACAGGGGTCTATGGCTACACCTTC; CDR3 protein: CASSSTSTGTGVYGYTF
J gene: TRBJ1-2; D gene: .; V gene: TRBV5-1; clone size: .; CDR3 DNA: TGCGCCAGCAGCCCTACAGGAGGGAACTATGGCTACACCTTC; CDR3 protein: CASSPTGGNYGYTF
J gene: TRBJ1-1; D gene: .; V gene: TRBV6-6; clone size: once; CDR3 DNA: TGTGCCAGCAGCCAGGGTCATCTGAACACTGAAGCTTTCTTT; CDR3 protein: CASSQGHLNTEAFF
J gene: TRBJ2-7; D gene: TRBD1; V gene: TRBV19; clone size: .; CDR3 DNA: TGTGCCAGTAGTTTGGCCGGGACAGGGAGTTACGAGCAGTACTTC; CDR3 protein: CASSLAGTGSYEQYF
J gene: TRBJ2-2; D gene: TRBD2; V gene: TRBV30; clone size: .; CDR3 DNA: TGTGCCTGGAGGGGACCGGGACTAGGGGCCGGGGAGCTGTTTTTT; CDR3 protein: CAWRGPGLGAGELFF
J gene: TRBJ1-1; D gene: .; V gene: TRBV4-2; clone size: .; CDR3 DNA: TGTGCCAGCAGTCCATGGGGGGTGGGCACTGAAGCTTTCTTT; CDR3 protein: CASSPWGVGTEAFF
J gene: TRBJ2-1; D gene: .; V gene: TRBV18; clone size: .; CDR3 DNA: TGTGCCAGCTCACAGGGCGGGAATGAGCAGTTCTTC; CDR3 protein: CASSQGGNEQFF
J gene: TRBJ2-7; D gene: TRBD1; V gene: TRBV13; clone size: .; CDR3 DNA: TGTGCCAGCAGCTTCAGGGGGCGCGAGCAGTACTTC; CDR3 protein: CASSFRGREQYF
J gene: TRBJ2-7; D gene: .; V gene: TRBV19; clone size: .; CDR3 DNA: TGTGCCAGTAGTATGCGAGACTCCTACGAGCAGTACTTC; CDR3 protein: CASSMRDSYEQYF
J gene: TRBJ1-1; D gene: TRBD1; V gene: TRBV10-3; clone size: .; CDR3 DNA: TGTGCCACAACCGGGACAGGAGGAACTGAAGCTTTCTTT; CDR3 protein: CATTGTGGTEAFF
J gene: TRBJ1-2; D gene: TRBD1; V gene: TRBV6-6; clone size: .; CDR3 DNA: TGTGCCAGCAGTCCTCGACAGGGGGGGAGTTATGGCTACACCTTC; CDR3 protein: CASSPRQGGSYGYTF
J gene: TRBJ2-1; D gene: TRBD2; V gene: TRBV6-6; clone size: .; CDR3 DNA: TGTGCCAGCAGCGGGACTAGCGGGGGTATTACTGAGCAGTTCTTC; CDR3 protein: CASSGTSGGITEQFF
J gene: TRBJ2-7; D gene: .; V gene: TRBV28; clone size: .; CDR3 DNA: TGTGCCACCCGGGGGTTGGGTTCGAACGAGCAGTACTTC; CDR3 protein: CATRGLGSNEQYF
J gene: TRBJ2-7; D gene: .; V gene: TRBV10-3; clone size: .; CDR3 DNA: TGTGCCATCAGTGAGACTGAACGGACAGTCTACGAGCAGTACTTC; CDR3 protein: CAISETERTVYEQYF